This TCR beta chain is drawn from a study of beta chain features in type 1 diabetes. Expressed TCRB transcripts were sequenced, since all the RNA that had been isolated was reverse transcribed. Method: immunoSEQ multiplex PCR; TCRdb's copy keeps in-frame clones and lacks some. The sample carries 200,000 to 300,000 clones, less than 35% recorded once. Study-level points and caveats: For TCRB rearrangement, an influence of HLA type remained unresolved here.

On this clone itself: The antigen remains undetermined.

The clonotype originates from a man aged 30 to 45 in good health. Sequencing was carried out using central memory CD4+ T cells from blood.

The CDR3 bases are TGTGCCTGGAGTTCTAGCGGGCCCTCCGAGCAGTACTTC. It encodes CAWSSSGPSEQYF. The chain couples TRBV30 to TRBJ2-7, with 8 bases that match TRBD2. This CDR3 is 13 amino acids long. From germline, CDR1 is GTSNPN and CDR2 SVGIG (reference sequence). The V segment lost 2 bases and the J segment 6 bases; nucleotides outside the gene matches: 6.